This TCR beta chain is drawn from a study of T-cell reconstitution after alpha-beta-depleted transplantation in children. This clonotype has only a few counts. Preparation of the TCRbeta library was carried out with unique molecular identifiers. MiXCR, run by TCRdb on the PCR reads, gives a single entry per CDR3 protein. This repertoire shows around 380,000 distinct CDR3 sequences, 11% found once; its top ten account for roughly 6%. The junction had 8 bases not matched to a gene; V was cut back by 6 bases and J by 4 bases. Germline loops: CDR1 DFQATT, CDR2 SNEGSKA (reference sequence). CDR3 length: 15 amino acids.

The TCR was taken from a human donor who donated a stem cell graft to a child with acute myeloid leukemia. The chain recombines TRBV20-1 with TRBJ2-3; 12 bases agree with TRBD2. This material consisted of PBMCs from the stem cell graft donor, taken from the stem cell graft. As DNA, the CDR3 is TGCAGTGCCTCTAGCGGGGGGGCCAGCGCAGATACGCAGTATTTT. It specifies CSASSGGASADTQYF.